Listed below are T cell receptor beta chains from one sample, sequenced in a study of cytomegalovirus exposure and HLA in healthy donors. Sequenced by immunoSEQ multiplex PCR; TCRdb stores in-frame clones only, minus some. The repertoire holds about 180,000 clones, with 75% to 90% as singletons. Input material: PBMCs. The origin of the receptors is a boy younger than 10 in good health and CMV-seronegative. The CDR3 runs from the conserved cysteine through the conserved F or W. The order of the fields is clone size, J gene, V gene, D gene, CDR3 DNA, CDR3 protein. D genes are given only for firm matches. Size is stated for part of the rows, as once, few or many counts, or as a class when the clone is expanded.

>NA|TRBJ2-1|TRBV7-2|NA
TGTGCCAGCAGCCCACTTCTAGCTCCCAGCTCCTACAATGAGCAGTTCTTC
CASSPLLAPSSYNEQFF
>NA|TRBJ2-1|TRBV7-6|NA
TGTGCCAGCAGCCCGACACCATCCTACATCAAGGGGAACAATGAGCAGTTCTTC
CASSPTPSYIKGNNEQFF
>NA|TRBJ1-2|TRBV29-1|NA
TGCAGCGTTGAACGCGCGGGGGGCGGCTACACCTTC
CSVERAGGGYTF
>NA|TRBJ2-1|TRBV5-6|TRBD2
TGTGCCAGCAGCCCCCCTAGCGGGAGGGGTGAGCAGTTCTTC
CASSPPSGRGEQFF
>NA|TRBJ2-1|TRBV6-5|NA
TGTGCCAGCACAGGCTACAATGAGCAGTTCTTC
CASTGYNEQFF
>once|TRBJ1-2|TRBV7-9|NA
TGTGCCAGCAGCTCCGTCGAGACGGGAACGTCTAACTATGGCTACACCTTC
CASSSVETGTSNYGYTF
>NA|TRBJ2-2|TRBV11-2|NA
TGTGCCAGCAGACTTAGGGGTAACACCGGGGAGCTGTTTTTT
CASRLRGNTGELFF
>NA|TRBJ2-1|TRBV30|TRBD2
TGTGCCTGGACGAGGGGTTTTCTAGCGGGGGGGACCTACAATGAGCAGTTCTTC
CAWTRGFLAGGTYNEQFF
>NA|TRBJ1-1|TRBV5-1|NA
TGCGCCAGCAGCTCGCGAGGCCGGGGGACGGACACTGAAGCTTTCTTT
CASSSRGRGTDTEAFF
>NA|TRBJ2-1|TRBV5-4|NA
TGTGCCAGCAGCCCCGGAGGGGTTCAGGCTATGGGTGAGCAGTTCTTC
CASSPGGVQAMGEQFF
>NA|TRBJ1-5|TRBV30|NA
TGTGCCTGGAGTGGGGTGGGGACATATAGCAATCAGCCCCAGCATTTT
CAWSGVGTYSNQPQHF
>NA|TRBJ2-2|TRBV7-2|NA
TGTGCCAGCAGCTTCCGCGGGTACGCCACCGGGGAGCTGTTTTTT
CASSFRGYATGELFF
>NA|TRBJ1-1|TRBV9|TRBD1
TGTGCCAGCAGCGTAGAGACAGGGGACACTGAAGCTTTCTTT
CASSVETGDTEAFF
>NA|TRBJ2-7|TRBV4-3|TRBD2
TGCGCCAGCAGCCTGACTAGCGGGATACTCGACGAGCAGTACTTC
CASSLTSGILDEQYF
>NA|TRBJ2-1|TRBV19|NA
TGTGCCAGTAGTACATCAGCGAGCTCCTACAATGAGCAGTTCTTC
CASSTSASSYNEQFF
>NA|TRBJ2-5|TRBV9|TRBD2
TGTGCCAGCACTAGGGCTAGCGGGAACCAAGAGACCCAGTACTTC
CASTRASGNQETQYF
>NA|TRBJ2-5|TRBV13|TRBD2
TGTGCCAGCAGCTCTAGCGGGAGGGAGACCCAGTACTTC
CASSSSGRETQYF
>NA|TRBJ2-7|TRBV12-5|TRBD1
TGTGCTAGTGGTTTGCCCAGACAGGGGCACTCCTACGAGCAGTACTTC
CASGLPRQGHSYEQYF
>NA|TRBJ1-1|TRBV27|TRBD1
TGTGCCAGCAGTTCACAGGGGTGGAACACTGAAGCTTTCTTT
CASSSQGWNTEAFF
>NA|TRBJ2-4|TRBV27|NA
TGTGCCAGCAGTTTAAAGGGGGCGGGGAACATTCAGTACTTC
CASSLKGAGNIQYF
>NA|TRBJ1-2|TRBV18|TRBD1
TGTGCCAGCTCGTTGACAGGGTCGGATGGCTACACCTTC
CASSLTGSDGYTF
>few|TRBJ1-1|TRBV7-9|NA
TGTGCCAGCAGCTCACACAGGGTGCGACCCACACCTGAAGCTTTCTTT
CASSSHRVRPTPEAFF
>NA|TRBJ2-1|TRBV28|TRBD2
TGTGCCAGCCTAAATAGCGGGAGAGGTCCCTACAATGAGCAGTTCTTC
CASLNSGRGPYNEQFF
>NA|TRBJ2-5|TRBV5-8|TRBD1
TGTGCCAGCAGCTTACCGGGACAGCCAATTTTAACCCAGTACTTC
CASSLPGQPILTQYF
>NA|TRBJ1-2|TRBV27|NA
TGTGCCAGCAGGGAAACAGGATCCTATGGCTACACCTTC
CASRETGSYGYTF
>NA|TRBJ2-1|TRBV11-1|TRBD2
TGTGCCAGCAGCTTAGAATTAGCGGGTGTAATTACTTACAATGAGCAGTTCTTC
CASSLELAGVITYNEQFF
>NA|TRBJ2-1|TRBV19|TRBD2
TGTGCCAGTACCAGGTTAGCGGGAGGTAATGAGCAGTTCTTC
CASTRLAGGNEQFF
>NA|TRBJ1-2|TRBV6-5|NA
TGTGCCAGCAGTTACTCCCCAACACCTAACTATGGCTACACCTTC
CASSYSPTPNYGYTF
>once|TRBJ2-2|TRBV18|NA
TGTGCCAGCTCAAGGAGTACCGATACCGGGGAGCTGTTTTTT
CASSRSTDTGELFF
>NA|TRBJ1-4|TRBV30|TRBD1
TGTGCCTGCACAGGGGGGAGGAATGAAAAACTGTTTTTT
CACTGGRNEKLFF
>NA|TRBJ2-5|TRBV5-4|NA
TGTGCCAGCAGCTCCCGGGAGACCCAGTACTTC
CASSSRETQYF
>NA|TRBJ2-2|TRBV6-4|NA
TGTGCCAGCAAAAAACCGACAGGAAGCACCGGGGAGCTGTTTTTT
CASKKPTGSTGELFF
>once|TRBJ2-4|TRBV5-5|NA
TGTGCCAGCAGCTTGGCTATGGCCAAAAACATTCAGTACTTC
CASSLAMAKNIQYF
>NA|TRBJ1-2|TRBV10-2|NA
TGCGCCAGCAGTGAGTTAGGGGTAGCTAACTATGGCTACACCTTC
CASSELGVANYGYTF
>NA|TRBJ2-1|TRBV2|NA
TGTGCCAGCAGTGGCGGAAGCTCCTACAATGAGCAGTTCTTC
CASSGGSSYNEQFF
>few|TRBJ2-7|TRBV13|NA
TGTGCCAGCACCCAGAGGAGCCTCTACGAGCAGTACTTC
CASTQRSLYEQYF
>NA|TRBJ2-7|TRBV9|TRBD1
TGTGCCAGCAGCGAAACCGGGACAGGGGGCCACGAGCAGTACTTC
CASSETGTGGHEQYF
>NA|TRBJ2-1|TRBV5-4|TRBD1
TGTGCCAGCAGCCGAGCGTTAGGTACAGGGGGCATTTCCAATGAGCAGTTCTTC
CASSRALGTGGISNEQFF
>NA|TRBJ2-5|TRBV5-1|TRBD2
TGCGCCAGCAGCCCGGGACTAGCGGGAGGATGGGAGACCCAGTACTTC
CASSPGLAGGWETQYF